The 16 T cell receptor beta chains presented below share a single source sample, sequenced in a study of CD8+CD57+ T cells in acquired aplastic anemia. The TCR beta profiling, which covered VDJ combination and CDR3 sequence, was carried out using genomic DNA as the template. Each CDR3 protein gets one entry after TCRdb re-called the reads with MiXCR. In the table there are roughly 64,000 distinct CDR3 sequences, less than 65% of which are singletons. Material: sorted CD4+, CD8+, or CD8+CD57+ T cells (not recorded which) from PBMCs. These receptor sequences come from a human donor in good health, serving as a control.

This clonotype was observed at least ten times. The CDR3 sequence: CASSLVAGTGELFF. The CDR3 region has the DNA TGTGCCAGCAGCTTAGTTGCGGGCACCGGGGAGCTGTTTTTT. The chain is built from TRBV11-2 and TRBJ2-2, with a weak D call TRBD2 (5 bases). This CDR3 is built from 14 residues. CDR1 SGHAT and CDR2 FQNNGV come from the germline V gene. Between the trimmed V and J ends, which lost 1 base and 4 bases, there was a span of 7 bases.

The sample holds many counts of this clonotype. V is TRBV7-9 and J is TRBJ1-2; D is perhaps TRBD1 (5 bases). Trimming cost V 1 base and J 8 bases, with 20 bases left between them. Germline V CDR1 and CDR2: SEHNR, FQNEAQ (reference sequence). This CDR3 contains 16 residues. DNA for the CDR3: TGTGCCAGCAGCTTAGTGTTGTCGGGATCCGGGGGGGGCTACACCTTC. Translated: CASSLVLSGSGGGYTF.

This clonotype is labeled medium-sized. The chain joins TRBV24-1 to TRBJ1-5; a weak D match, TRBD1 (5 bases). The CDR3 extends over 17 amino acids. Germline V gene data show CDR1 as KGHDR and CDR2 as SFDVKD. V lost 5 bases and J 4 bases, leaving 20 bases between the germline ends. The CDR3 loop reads CATSGGGVRDRNQPQHF. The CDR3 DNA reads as TGTGCCACCAGTGGGGGCGGAGTGAGGGACCGGAATCAGCCCCAGCATTTT.

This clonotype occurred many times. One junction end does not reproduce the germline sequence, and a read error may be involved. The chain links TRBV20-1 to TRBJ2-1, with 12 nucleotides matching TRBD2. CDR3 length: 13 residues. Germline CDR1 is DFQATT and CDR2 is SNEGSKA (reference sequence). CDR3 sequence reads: CSASAGTSGPMYF. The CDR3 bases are TGCAGTGCCTCGGCTGGGACTAGCGGGCCGATGTACTTC.

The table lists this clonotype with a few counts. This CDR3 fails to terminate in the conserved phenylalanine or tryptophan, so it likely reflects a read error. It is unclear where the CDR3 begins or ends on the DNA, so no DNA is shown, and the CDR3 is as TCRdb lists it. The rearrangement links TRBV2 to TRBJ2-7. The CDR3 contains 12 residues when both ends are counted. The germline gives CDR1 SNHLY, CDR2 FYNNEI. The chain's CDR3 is CASSDNRYERYL.

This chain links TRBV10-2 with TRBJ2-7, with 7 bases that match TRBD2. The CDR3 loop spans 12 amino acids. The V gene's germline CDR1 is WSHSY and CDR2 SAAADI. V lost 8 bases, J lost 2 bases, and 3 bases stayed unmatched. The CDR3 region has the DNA TGCGCCAGCCGGGAGGCCGCCTACGAGCAGTACTTC. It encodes CASREAAYEQYF.

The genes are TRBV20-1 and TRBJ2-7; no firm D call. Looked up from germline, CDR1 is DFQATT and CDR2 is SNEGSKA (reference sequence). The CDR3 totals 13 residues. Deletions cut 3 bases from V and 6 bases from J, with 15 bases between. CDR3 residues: CSASMTDSGEQYF. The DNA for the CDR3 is TGCAGTGCTAGCATGACTGATTCGGGCGAGCAGTACTTC.

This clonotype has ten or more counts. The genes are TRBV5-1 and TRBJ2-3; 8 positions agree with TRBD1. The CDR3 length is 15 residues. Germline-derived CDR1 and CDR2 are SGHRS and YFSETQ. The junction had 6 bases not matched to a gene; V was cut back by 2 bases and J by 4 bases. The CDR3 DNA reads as TGCGCCAGCAGCTTCGGCAGGGGGCGACCAGATACGCAGTATTTT. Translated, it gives CASSFGRGRPDTQYF.

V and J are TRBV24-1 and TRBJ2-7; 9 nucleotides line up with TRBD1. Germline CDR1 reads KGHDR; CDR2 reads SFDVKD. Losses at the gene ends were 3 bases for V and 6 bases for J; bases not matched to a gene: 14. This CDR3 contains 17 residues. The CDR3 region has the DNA TGTGCCACCAGTGATCTCACGCAAAGGACAGGGGTCGGCGAGCAGTACTTC. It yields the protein CATSDLTQRTGVGEQYF.

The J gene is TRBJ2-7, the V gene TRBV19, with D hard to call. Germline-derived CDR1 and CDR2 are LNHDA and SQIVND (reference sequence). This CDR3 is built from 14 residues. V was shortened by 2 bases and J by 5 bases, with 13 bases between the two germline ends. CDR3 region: CASSISGSLDEQYF. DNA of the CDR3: TGTGCCAGTAGTATAAGTGGCTCTTTGGACGAGCAGTACTTC.

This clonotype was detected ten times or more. The CDR3 region has the DNA TGTGCCAGCATGGTTAGGACAGGGGGCGCGGTACAGCCCCAGCATTTT. It yields the protein CASMVRTGGAVQPQHF. The chain has TRBV6-1 and TRBJ1-5; 11 positions match TRBD1. Per the germline V gene, CDR1 is MNHNS and CDR2 is SASEGT. V lost 7 bases, J lost 7 bases, and 12 bases stayed unmatched. This CDR3 comprises 16 residues.

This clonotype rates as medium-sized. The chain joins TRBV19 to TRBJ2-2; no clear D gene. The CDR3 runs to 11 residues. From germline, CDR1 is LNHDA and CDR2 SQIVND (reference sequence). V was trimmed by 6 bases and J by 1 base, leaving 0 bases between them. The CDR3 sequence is CASRNTGELFF. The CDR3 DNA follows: TGTGCCAGTAGGAACACCGGGGAGCTGTTTTTT.

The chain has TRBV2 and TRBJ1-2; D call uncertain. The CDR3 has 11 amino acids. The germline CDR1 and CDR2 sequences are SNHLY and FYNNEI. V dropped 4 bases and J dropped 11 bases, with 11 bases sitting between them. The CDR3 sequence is CASSGWGGYTF. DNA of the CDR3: TGTGCCAGCAGTGGCTGGGGAGGGTACACCTTC. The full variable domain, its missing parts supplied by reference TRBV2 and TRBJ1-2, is EPEVTQTPSHQVTQMGQEVILRCVPISNHLYFYWYRQILGQKVEFLVSFYNNEISEKSEIFDDQFSVERPDGSNFTLKIRSTKLEDSAMYFCASSGWGGYTFGSGTRLTVV.

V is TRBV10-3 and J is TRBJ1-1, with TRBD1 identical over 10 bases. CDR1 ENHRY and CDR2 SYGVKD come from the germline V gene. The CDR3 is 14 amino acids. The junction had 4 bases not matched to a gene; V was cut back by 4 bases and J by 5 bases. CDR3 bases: TGTGCCATCAGTGGGACAGGGGGATCAACTGAAGCTTTCTTT. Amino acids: CAISGTGGSTEAFF.

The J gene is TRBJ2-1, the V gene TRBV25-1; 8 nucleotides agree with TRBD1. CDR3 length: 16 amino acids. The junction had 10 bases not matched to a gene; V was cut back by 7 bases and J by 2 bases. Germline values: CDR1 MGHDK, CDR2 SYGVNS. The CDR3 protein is CASTRNEDRAYNEQFF. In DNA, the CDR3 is TGTGCCAGCACTCGAAATGAGGACAGGGCCTACAATGAGCAGTTCTTC.

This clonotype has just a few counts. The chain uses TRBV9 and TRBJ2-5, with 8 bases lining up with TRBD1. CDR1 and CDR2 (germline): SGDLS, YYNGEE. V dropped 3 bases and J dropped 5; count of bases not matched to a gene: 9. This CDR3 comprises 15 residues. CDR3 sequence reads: CASSARGTGGETQYF. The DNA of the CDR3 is TGTGCCAGCAGCGCGAGGGGGACAGGCGGGGAGACCCAGTACTTC.